These 17 T cell receptor beta chains share one sample of origin, sequenced in a study of identical twins. Using its own MiXCR run on the 5' RACE reads, TCRdb lists one record per CDR3 protein. The sample consists of roughly 750,000 distinct CDR3 sequences, less than 25% of them appearing once. Another study also made use of these data, one on T cells expressing NK-cell markers.

The sample was PBMCs. All receptors derive from a young woman in good health.

This clonotype was seen repeatedly, ten times or more. For the CDR3, the DNA is TGTGCCATCTCGGGGTTCACTGAAGCTTTCTTT. Residues: CAISGFTEAFF. V and J are TRBV10-3 and TRBJ1-1, with D unclear. The CDR3 consists of 11 residues. Germline V lookup: CDR1 ENHRY, CDR2 SYGVKD. V was clipped by 8 bases and J by 4 bases, with 8 bases between them.

The chain links TRBV19 to TRBJ1-2; D perhaps matches TRBD1 (6 bases). Trimming stripped 3 bases from V and 6 bases from J, with 14 bases between. The CDR3 extends over 14 amino acids. From germline, CDR1 is LNHDA and CDR2 SQIVND (reference sequence). The CDR3 bases are TGTGCCAGTAGTATTCAACAGGGTCGCGATGGCTACACCTTC. It translates to CASSIQQGRDGYTF.

This chain joins TRBV12-3 or TRBV12-4 and TRBJ2-7; 9 nucleotides align to TRBD1. The CDR3 is made up of 15 amino acids. J was trimmed by 1 base and V by 5 bases; bases with no gene match: 6. DNA for the CDR3: TGTGCCAGCAGTAAAGGACAGGGGATGTCCTACGAGCAGTACTTC. Translating it yields CASSKGQGMSYEQYF.

This clonotype was seen ten or more times. The rearrangement joins TRBV10-2 to TRBJ2-1; D is unclear. The V end lost 1 base, the J end lost 0 bases, and 7 bases lay between the germline ends. This CDR3 comprises 15 residues. From germline, CDR1 is WSHSY and CDR2 SAAADI. This chain's CDR3 is CASSEFGSSYNEQFF. The CDR3 coding sequence is TGCGCCAGCAGTGAGTTCGGCAGCTCCTACAATGAGCAGTTCTTC.

This clonotype was recorded many times. The chain carries TRBV5-1 and TRBJ2-3; D perhaps matches TRBD2 (5 bases). This CDR3 is 14 amino acids long. Trimming took 4 bases from V and 2 from J, leaving 11 bases between them. The germline V gene encodes CDR1 SGHRS and CDR2 YFSETQ. CDR3 sequence reads: CASSPADLTDTQYF. The CDR3, as DNA: TGCGCCAGCAGCCCAGCGGACCTCACAGATACGCAGTATTTT.

This clonotype came up a few times. This sequence joins TRBV27 and TRBJ1-2; maybe TRBD1 (6 bases). The germline V and J ends were trimmed by 11 bases and 6 bases, with 16 bases remaining between them. Germline V gene lookup returns CDR1 MNHEY and CDR2 SMNVEV (reference sequence). The CDR3 extends over 12 amino acids. The CDR3 here is CARPSRGNGYTF. CDR3 DNA sequence: TGTGCCCGACCTTCCAGGGGTAATGGCTACACCTTC.

This clonotype was found a few times. The rearrangement joins TRBV4-3 to TRBJ1-5; perhaps TRBD1 as D (5 bases). Trimming left V 3 bases short and J 7 bases short, with 16 bases between. CDR1 LGHNA and CDR2 YSLEER come from the germline V gene. The CDR3 has 15 amino acids. As DNA, the CDR3 is TGCGCCAGCAGCCAGGGGTACAGGACGAGACAGCCCCAGCATTTT. It encodes CASSQGYRTRQPQHF.

The gene calls are TRBV18 and TRBJ1-5; the D is unclear. Trimming left V 1 base short and J 5 bases short, with 9 bases between. The length of the CDR3 is 14 residues. CDR1 and CDR2 from the germline V gene are KGHSH and LQKENI. The CDR3 bases are TGTGCCAGCTCACCACAAGCGGCCGATCAGCCCCAGCATTTT. Encoded protein: CASSPQAADQPQHF. The complete variable domain, with remaining parts taken from reference TRBV18 and TRBJ1-5, reads NAGVMQNPRHLVRRRGQEARLRCSPMKGHSHVYWYRQLPEEGLKFMVYLQKENIIDESGMPKERFSAEFPKEGPSILRIQQVVRGDSAAYFCASSPQAADQPQHFGDGTRLSIL.

In its sample, this clonotype was seen a few times. The chain carries TRBV20-1 and TRBJ2-1; D not resolved. Germline-derived CDR1 and CDR2 are DFQATT and SNEGSKA (reference sequence). CDR3 length equals 12 residues. V lost 6 bases to trimming and J lost 7 bases, with 13 bases between them. The CDR3 DNA reads as TGCAGTGCCGGGTATTTCGTGAATGAGCAGTTCTTC. Protein product: CSAGYFVNEQFF.

A few counts support this clonotype. CDR3 coding DNA: TGTGCCAGCAGCGCAGAGCTAGCGGGAGGACCGGATGAGCAGTTCTTC. Protein product: CASSAELAGGPDEQFF. V gene TRBV9 combines with J gene TRBJ2-1, with 11 bases matching TRBD2. This CDR3 is built from 16 residues. Unmatched junction bases numbered 10, after V lost 3 bases and J lost 8 bases. Looked up from germline, CDR1 is SGDLS and CDR2 is YYNGEE.

The chain joins TRBV20-1 to TRBJ1-1; D is possibly TRBD1 (5 bases). V was pared by 6 bases and J by 1 base, with 12 bases between. This CDR3 region has 13 residues. Germline CDR1 DFQATT, CDR2 SNEGSKA (reference sequence). The CDR3 region has the DNA TGCAGTGCGGGGGGGGATCCGAACACTGAAGCTTTCTTT. As protein: CSAGGDPNTEAFF.

V and J are TRBV12-3 or TRBV12-4 and TRBJ1-5, with 10 bases lining up with TRBD1. This CDR3 has 14 amino acids. The trim removed 8 bases at V and 10 bases at J, leaving 11 bases unmatched. CDR3 nucleotide sequence: TGTGCCAGCTTGTTGGGACAGGGGTATCGACCCCAGCATTTT. Its protein is CASLLGQGYRPQHF.

The chain recombines TRBV10-3 with TRBJ2-3; D not resolved. Trimming stripped 4 bases from V and 2 bases from J, with 10 bases between. Germline values: CDR1 ENHRY, CDR2 SYGVKD. This CDR3 contains 14 residues. The CDR3, as DNA: TGTGCCATCAGTGGACACAACAACACAGATACGCAGTATTTT. Translated, it gives CAISGHNNTDTQYF.

This chain joins TRBV10-1 and TRBJ2-5; D call uncertain. Between the trimmed V and J ends, which lost 2 bases and 2 bases, there was a span of 12 bases. Germline CDR1 reads WNHNN; CDR2 reads SYGVQD (reference sequence). The CDR3 totals 15 residues. The CDR3, as DNA: TGCGCCAGCAGTGAGAGGTATCCGGGTCAAGAGACCCAGTACTTC. This encodes CASSERYPGQETQYF.

This sequence joins TRBV9 and TRBJ2-2; the D gene is possibly TRBD2 (5 bases). CDR3 size: 15 residues. Germline CDR1 and CDR2: SGDLS and YYNGEE. V dropped 0 bases and J dropped 5 bases, with 11 bases sitting between them. The CDR3 here is CASSVGGLVTGELFF. The CDR3 DNA sequence: TGTGCCAGCAGCGTAGGCGGGCTCGTAACCGGGGAGCTGTTTTTT.

The rearrangement joins TRBV20-1 to TRBJ2-1; D perhaps matches TRBD2 (5 bases). Trimming took off 8 bases at V and 2 bases at J, with 10 bases between the two ends. The CDR3 loop spans 12 amino acids. CDR1 and CDR2 (germline): DFQATT, SNEGSKA (reference sequence). CDR3 DNA: TGCAGTACGGGATCAACCTACAATGAGCAGTTCTTC. Protein sequence: CSTGSTYNEQFF.

This clonotype has a handful of counts. V usage is TRBV6-1 and J usage is TRBJ2-7, with TRBD2 as a possible D gene (6 bases). Germline V gene sequence: CDR1 MNHNS, CDR2 SASEGT. V was cut by 8 bases and J by 2 bases, with 16 bases left in between. This CDR3 is 14 amino acids long. The CDR3: CASSNIAVAYEQYF. In DNA, the CDR3 is TGTGCCAGCTCCAACATAGCGGTTGCCTACGAGCAGTACTTC.